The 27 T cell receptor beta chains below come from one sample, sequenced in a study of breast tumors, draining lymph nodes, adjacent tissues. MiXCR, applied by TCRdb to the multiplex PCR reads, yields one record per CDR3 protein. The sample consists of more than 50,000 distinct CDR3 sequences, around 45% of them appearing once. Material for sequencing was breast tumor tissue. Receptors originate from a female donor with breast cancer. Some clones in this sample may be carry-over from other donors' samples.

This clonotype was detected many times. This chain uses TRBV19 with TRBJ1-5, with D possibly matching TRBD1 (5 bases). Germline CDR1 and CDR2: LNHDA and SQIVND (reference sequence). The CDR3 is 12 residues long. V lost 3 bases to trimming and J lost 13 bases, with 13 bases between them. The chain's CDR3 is CASSMRGGRQHF. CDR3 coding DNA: TGTGCCAGTAGTATGAGGGGCGGCCGACAGCATTTT.

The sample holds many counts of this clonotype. The chain's CDR3 is CASSPDRGLLNEQFF. CDR3 coding DNA: TGTGCCAGTAGTCCCGACAGGGGACTACTCAATGAGCAGTTCTTC. The chain employs TRBV19 and TRBJ2-1; tentative D call: TRBD1 (8 bases). CDR3 size: 15 residues. The V end was cut by 5 bases, the J end by 6 bases, with 17 bases between. Germline V CDR1 and CDR2: LNHDA, SQIVND (reference sequence).

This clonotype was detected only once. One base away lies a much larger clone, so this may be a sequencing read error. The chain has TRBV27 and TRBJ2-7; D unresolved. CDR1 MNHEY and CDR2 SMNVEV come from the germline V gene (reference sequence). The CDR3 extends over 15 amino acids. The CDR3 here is CASSLIYGLGYVQYF. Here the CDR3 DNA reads TGTGCCAGCAGTTTAATTTACGGCCTGGGGTACGTGCAGTACTTC.

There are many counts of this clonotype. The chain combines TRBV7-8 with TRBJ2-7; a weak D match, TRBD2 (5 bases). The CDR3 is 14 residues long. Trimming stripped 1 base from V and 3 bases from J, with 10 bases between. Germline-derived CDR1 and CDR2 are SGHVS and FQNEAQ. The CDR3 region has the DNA TGTGCCAGCAGCTTAGTGGCGACTAACTACGAGCAGTACTTC. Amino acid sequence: CASSLVATNYEQYF.

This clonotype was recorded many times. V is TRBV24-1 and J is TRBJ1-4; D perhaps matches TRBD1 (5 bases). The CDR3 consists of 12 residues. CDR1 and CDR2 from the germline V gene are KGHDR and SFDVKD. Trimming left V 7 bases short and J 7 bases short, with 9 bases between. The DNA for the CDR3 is TGTGCCACCAGGGGGAGGGGTGAAAAACTGTTTTTT. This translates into CATRGRGEKLFF.

CDR3 amino acids: CASSRTNGYEQYF. DNA for the CDR3: TGTGCCAGCAGCCGGACTAATGGGTACGAGCAGTACTTC. V gene TRBV7-9 combines with J gene TRBJ2-7; D might be TRBD2 (6 bases). V lost 5 bases, J lost 4 bases, and 12 bases lay in between. The CDR3 contains 13 residues. The germline CDR1 and CDR2 sequences are SEHNR and FQNEAQ (reference sequence). The full variable domain, completed using reference TRBV7-9 and TRBJ2-7, is DTGVSQNPRHKITKRGQNVTFRCDPISEHNRLYWYRQTLGQGPEFLTYFQNEAQLEKSRLLSDRFSAERPKGSFSTLEIQRTEQGDSAMYLCASSRTNGYEQYFGPGTRLTVT.

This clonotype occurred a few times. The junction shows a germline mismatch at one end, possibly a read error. The CDR3 here is CASSFTANSYEQHF. DNA of the CDR3: TGTGCCAGCAGTTTTACGGCCAACTCCTACGAGCAGCACTTC. This chain uses TRBV27 with TRBJ2-7; unclear D gene. This CDR3 is built from 14 residues. Germline CDR1 is MNHEY and CDR2 is SMNVEV (reference sequence).

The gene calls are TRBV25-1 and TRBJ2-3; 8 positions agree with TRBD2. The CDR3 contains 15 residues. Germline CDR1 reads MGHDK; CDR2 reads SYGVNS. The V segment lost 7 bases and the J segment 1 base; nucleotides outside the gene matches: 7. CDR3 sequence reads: CASTEAGLGTDTQYF. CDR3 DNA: TGTGCCAGCACCGAGGCGGGACTAGGCACAGATACGCAGTATTTT.

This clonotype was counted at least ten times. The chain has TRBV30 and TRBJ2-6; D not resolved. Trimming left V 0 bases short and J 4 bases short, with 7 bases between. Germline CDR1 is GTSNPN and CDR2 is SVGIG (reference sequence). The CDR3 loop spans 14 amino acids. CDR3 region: CAWSVWSGANVLTF. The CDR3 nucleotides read TGTGCCTGGAGTGTATGGTCCGGGGCCAACGTCCTGACTTTC.

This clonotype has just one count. The CDR3 spells CASRPGQGFREQYF. Here the CDR3 DNA reads TGTGCCAGCAGGCCGGGACAGGGATTCCGCGAGCAGTACTTC. This chain connects TRBV9 to TRBJ2-7, with TRBD1 matching 9 bases. V dropped 5 bases and J dropped 6; count of bases not matched to a gene: 9. Germline loops: CDR1 SGDLS, CDR2 YYNGEE. This CDR3 has 14 residues.

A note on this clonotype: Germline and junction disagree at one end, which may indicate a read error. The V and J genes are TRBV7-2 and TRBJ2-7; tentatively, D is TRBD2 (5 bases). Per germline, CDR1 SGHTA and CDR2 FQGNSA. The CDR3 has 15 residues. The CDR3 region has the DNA TGTGCCAGCAGCTTAATGGCTAGCCGCTCCAACGAGCAGTACTTC. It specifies CASSLMASRSNEQYF.

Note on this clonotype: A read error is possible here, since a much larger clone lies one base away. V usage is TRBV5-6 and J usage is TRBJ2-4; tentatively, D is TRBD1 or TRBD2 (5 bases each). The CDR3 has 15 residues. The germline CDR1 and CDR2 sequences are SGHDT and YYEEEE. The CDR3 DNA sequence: TGTGCCAGCAGCTTGATGGGGCTAGCCGAAAACATTCAGTACTTC. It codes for CASSLMGLAENIQYF.

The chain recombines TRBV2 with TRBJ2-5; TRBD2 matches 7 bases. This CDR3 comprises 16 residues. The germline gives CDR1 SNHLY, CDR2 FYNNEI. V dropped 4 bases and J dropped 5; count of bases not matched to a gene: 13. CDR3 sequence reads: CASSGERERGDETQYF. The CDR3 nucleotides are TGTGCCAGCAGTGGTGAGCGGGAACGAGGGGATGAGACCCAGTACTTC.

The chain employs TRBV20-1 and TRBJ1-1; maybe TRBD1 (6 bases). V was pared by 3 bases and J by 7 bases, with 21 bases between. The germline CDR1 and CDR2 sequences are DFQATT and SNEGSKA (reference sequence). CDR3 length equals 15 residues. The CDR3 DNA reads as TGCAGTGCTAGGCCGCCTATATCAGGGGTTCTTGAAGCTTTCTTT. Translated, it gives CSARPPISGVLEAFF.

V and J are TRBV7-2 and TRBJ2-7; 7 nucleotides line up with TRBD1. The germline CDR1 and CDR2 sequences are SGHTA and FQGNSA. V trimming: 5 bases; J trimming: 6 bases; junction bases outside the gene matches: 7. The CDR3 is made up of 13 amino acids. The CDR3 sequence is CASSPQTGLEQYF. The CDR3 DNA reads TGTGCCAGCAGCCCCCAGACAGGGCTCGAGCAGTACTTC.

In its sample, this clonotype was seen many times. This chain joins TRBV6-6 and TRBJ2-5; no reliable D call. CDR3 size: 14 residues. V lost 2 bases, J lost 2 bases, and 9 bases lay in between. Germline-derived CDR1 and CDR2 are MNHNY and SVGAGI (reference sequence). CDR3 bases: TGTGCCAGCAGTTACCTAGGGCTTCAAGAGACCCAGTACTTC. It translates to CASSYLGLQETQYF.

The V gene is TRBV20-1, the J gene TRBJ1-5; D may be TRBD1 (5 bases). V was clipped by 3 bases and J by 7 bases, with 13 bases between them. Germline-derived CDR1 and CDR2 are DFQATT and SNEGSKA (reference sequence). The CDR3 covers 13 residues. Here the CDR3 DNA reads TGCAGTGCTAGGCGGTCGACAGAACAGCCCCAGCATTTT. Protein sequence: CSARRSTEQPQHF.

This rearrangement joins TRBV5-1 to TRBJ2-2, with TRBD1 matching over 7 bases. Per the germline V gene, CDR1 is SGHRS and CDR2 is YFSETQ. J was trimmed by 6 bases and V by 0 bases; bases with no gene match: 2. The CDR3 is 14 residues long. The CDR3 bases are TGCGCCAGCAGCTTGGGACAGGGTCCCGGGGAGCTGTTTTTT. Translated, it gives CASSLGQGPGELFF. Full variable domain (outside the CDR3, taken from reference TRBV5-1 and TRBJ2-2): KAGVTQTPRYLIKTRGQQVTLSCSPISGHRSVSWYQQTPGQGLQFLFEYFSETQRNKGNFPGRFSGRQFSNSRSEMNVSTLELGDSALYLCASSLGQGPGELFFGEGSRLTVL.

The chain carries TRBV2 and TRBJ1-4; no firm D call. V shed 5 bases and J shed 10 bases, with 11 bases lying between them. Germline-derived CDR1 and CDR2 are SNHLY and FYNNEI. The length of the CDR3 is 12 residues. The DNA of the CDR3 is TGTGCCAGCAGTCTGGAAGAGGTAAAACTGTTTTTT. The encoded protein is CASSLEEVKLFF.

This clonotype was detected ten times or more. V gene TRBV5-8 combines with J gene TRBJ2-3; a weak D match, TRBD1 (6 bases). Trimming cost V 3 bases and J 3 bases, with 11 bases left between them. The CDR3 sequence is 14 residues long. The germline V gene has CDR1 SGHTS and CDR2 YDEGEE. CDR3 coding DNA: TGTGCCAGCAGCTCGCAGGGGCCGACAGATACGCAGTATTTT. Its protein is CASSSQGPTDTQYF.

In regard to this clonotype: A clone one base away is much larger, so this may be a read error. CDR3 region: CASSKIPGRDSETQYF. Written as DNA, the CDR3 is TGCGCCAGCAGCAAAATCCCTGGCAGGGACTCTGAGACCCAGTACTTC. The rearrangement links TRBV5-1 to TRBJ2-5; the D gene is possibly TRBD2 (6 bases). In germline, CDR1 is SGHRS, CDR2 YFSETQ. Between the trimmed V and J ends, which lost 4 bases and 5 bases, there was a span of 21 bases. CDR3 size: 16 residues.

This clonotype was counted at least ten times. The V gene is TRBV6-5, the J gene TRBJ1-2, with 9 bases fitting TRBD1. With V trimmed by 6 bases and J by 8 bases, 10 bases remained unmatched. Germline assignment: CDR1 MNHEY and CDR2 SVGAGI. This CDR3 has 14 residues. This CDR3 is CASSMGQGPGGYTF. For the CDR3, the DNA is TGTGCCAGCAGCATGGGACAGGGCCCTGGGGGCTACACCTTC.

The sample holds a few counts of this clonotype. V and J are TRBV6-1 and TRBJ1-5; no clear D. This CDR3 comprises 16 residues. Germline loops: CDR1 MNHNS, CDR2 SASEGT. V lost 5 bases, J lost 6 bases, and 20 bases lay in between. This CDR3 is CASSPNPGPRSQPQHF. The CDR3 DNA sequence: TGTGCCAGCAGTCCAAATCCCGGGCCCCGAAGTCAGCCCCAGCATTTT.

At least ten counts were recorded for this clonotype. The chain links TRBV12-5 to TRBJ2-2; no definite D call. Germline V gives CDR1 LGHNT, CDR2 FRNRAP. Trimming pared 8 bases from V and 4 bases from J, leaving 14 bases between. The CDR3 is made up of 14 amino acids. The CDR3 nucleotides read TGTGCTAGTAGGAAAGAAATAGCCACCGGGGAGCTGTTTTTT. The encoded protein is CASRKEIATGELFF.

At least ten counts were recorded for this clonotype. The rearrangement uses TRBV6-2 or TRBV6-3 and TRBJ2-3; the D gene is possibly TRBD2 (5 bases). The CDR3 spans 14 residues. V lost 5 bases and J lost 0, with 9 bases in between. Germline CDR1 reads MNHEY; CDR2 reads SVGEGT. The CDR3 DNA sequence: TGTGCCAGCAGTCCAAGGACTAGCACAGATACGCAGTATTTT. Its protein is CASSPRTSTDTQYF.

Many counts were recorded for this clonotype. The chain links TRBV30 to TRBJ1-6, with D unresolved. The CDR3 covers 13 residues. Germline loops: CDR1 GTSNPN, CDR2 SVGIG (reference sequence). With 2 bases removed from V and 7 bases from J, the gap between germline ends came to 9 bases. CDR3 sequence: CAWSLDTNSPLHF. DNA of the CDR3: TGTGCCTGGAGTCTGGATACGAATTCACCCCTCCACTTT.

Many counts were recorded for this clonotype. DNA for the CDR3: TGCGCCAGCAGCCTAAGAGACATACCCACAGATACGCAGTATTTT. Protein product: CASSLRDIPTDTQYF. This chain uses TRBV5-1 with TRBJ2-3; D not resolved. Germline V gives CDR1 SGHRS, CDR2 YFSETQ. V was clipped by 4 bases and J by 2 bases, with 14 bases between them. There are 15 residues in the CDR3.